This T cell receptor beta chain came from a study of ipilimumab plus nivolumab after autologous stem cell transplantation. Study information: Patients received a median of roughly 5 ipilimumab and roughly 8 nivolumab doses.

Sequencing used immunoSEQ multiplex PCR; TCRdb keeps in-frame clones, though not all of them. The sample lists roughly 86,000 clones; nearly 85% were seen once. The CDR3 totals 16 residues. Germline V lookup: CDR1 LNHDA, CDR2 SQIVND (reference sequence). With 7 bases clipped from V and 0 bases from J, the junction kept 8 bases outside the gene matches. Ipilimumab, 1 mg/kg, started 14 to 28 days after autologous transplant. Through week 26, nivolumab 3 mg/kg IV was given weeks 1, 4, 7, 10, then biweekly. The source is a male donor with diffuse large B-cell lymphoma. The chain combines TRBV19 with TRBJ1-5; 8 nucleotides match TRBD1. The source was PBMCs, collected in a trial of ipilimumab plus nivolumab as post-transplant consolidation. Written as DNA, the CDR3 is TGTGCCAGTACCCCCAGGGGGCAGAATAGCAATCAGCCCCAGCATTTT. Protein sequence: CASTPRGQNSNQPQHF.